This TCR beta chain was sequenced in a study of TIL therapy for anti-PD-1-resistant metastatic lung cancer. Study as a whole: By whole-exome sequencing, median non-synonymous tumor mutation burden was around 1.5 mutations per megabase. Findings and caveats of the study: After infusion, TIL clonotypes partly replaced peripheral T cells and declined over months. Patients were highly selected, enriched for treatment-naive, never-smoker and oncogene-addicted cases.

Time point of the sample: pre-treatment sample, taken before nivolumab and TIL therapy. The CDR3 runs 17 residues. Germline V gene lookup returns CDR1 SGHAT and CDR2 FQNNGV. V lost 3 bases and J 0 bases, leaving 16 bases between the germline ends. A remark on this clone: Its antigen is as yet unknown.

Sequencing used immunoSEQ v3. Sequencing used immunoSEQ multiplex PCR; TCRdb keeps in-frame clones, though not all of them. Found here are 50,000 to 65,000 clones, approximately 80% of them singletons; the top ten hold roughly 3%. This receptor was identified in a person between 25 and 79 years old with non-small cell lung cancer. Sequenced here: blood, sampled at baseline. J is TRBJ2-3 and V is TRBV11-2, with D perhaps matching TRBD2 (6 bases). This CDR3 is CASSFLRGAGSTDTQYF. The DNA for the CDR3 is TGTGCCAGCAGCTTCCTGAGAGGGGCGGGAAGCACAGATACGCAGTATTTT.